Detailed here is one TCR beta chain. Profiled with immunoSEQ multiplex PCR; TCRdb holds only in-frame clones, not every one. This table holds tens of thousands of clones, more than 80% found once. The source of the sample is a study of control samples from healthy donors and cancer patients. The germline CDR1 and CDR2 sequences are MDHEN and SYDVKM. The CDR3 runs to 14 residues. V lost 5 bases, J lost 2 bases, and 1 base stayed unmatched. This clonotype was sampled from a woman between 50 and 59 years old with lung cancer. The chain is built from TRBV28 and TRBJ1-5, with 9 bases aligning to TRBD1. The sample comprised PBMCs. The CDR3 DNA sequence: TGTGCCAGCAGTCGGACAGGGGGCAATCAGCCCCAGCATTTT. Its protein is CASSRTGGNQPQHF.